A selection of T cell receptor beta chains follows, all from one sample in a study of T cell responses to AZD1222 COVID-19 vaccine. Data came from immunoSEQ multiplex PCR; TCRdb stores just in-frame clones and leaves some out. Among 150,000 to 190,000 clones listed, 75% to 90% were seen once. The source material was peripheral blood, sampled after recovery from COVID-19. The receptors here all came from an adult who had recovered from COVID-19. Each CDR3 is given with its conserved first and last residue. D genes are given only for firm matches. Clone size is shown for a subset of rows, as once, few, many or a class of expanded clone.

TRBV5-8	NA	14	TRBJ2-1	NA	TGTGCCAGCAGCTTCCGGAGCTCCTACAATGAGCAGTTCTTC	CASSFRSSYNEQFF
TRBV5-1	NA	12	TRBJ2-1	NA	TGCGCCAGCAGCTTGGATGGGAATGAGCAGTTCTTC	CASSLDGNEQFF
TRBV9	NA	15	TRBJ2-5	NA	TGTGCCAGCAGCGTAGACTCAGGGGTACAAGAGACCCAGTACTTC	CASSVDSGVQETQYF
TRBV3-1/TRBV3-2	NA	12	TRBJ1-5	NA	TGTGCCAGCAGCCAAGCTAATCAGCCCCAGCATTTT	CASSQANQPQHF
TRBV7-8	NA	14	TRBJ1-2	NA	TGTGCCAGCAGCCGAGGACTGTCTCCCTATGGCTACACCTTC	CASSRGLSPYGYTF
TRBV19	few	14	TRBJ1-3	TRBD1	TGTGCCAGTAAATCCGGGACAGGATTATACACCATATATTTT	CASKSGTGLYTIYF
TRBV27	NA	16	TRBJ1-5	TRBD1	TGTGCCAGCAGTCCATCGGGACAGGTAGGGAATCAGCCCCAGCATTTT	CASSPSGQVGNQPQHF
TRBV28	NA	13	TRBJ1-1	TRBD1	TGTGCCAGCAGTTCCTACAGGGGGACTGAAGCTTTCTTT	CASSSYRGTEAFF
TRBV7-9	NA	13	TRBJ1-5	NA	TGTGCCAGCAGCTTAGTCGGGGATCAGCCCCAGCATTTT	CASSLVGDQPQHF
TRBV28	NA	15	TRBJ2-7	NA	TGTGCCAGCAGAGGGGCTAGCGTGAACTCCTACGAGCAGTACTTC	CASRGASVNSYEQYF
TRBV5-4	NA	15	TRBJ1-1	TRBD1	TGTGCCAGCAGCATACCGCAGGGGGGGAGCACTGAAGCTTTCTTT	CASSIPQGGSTEAFF
TRBV3-1/TRBV3-2	NA	15	TRBJ1-5	NA	TGTGCCAGCAGCCAAGGAGAAGGAGGTAATCAGCCCCAGCATTTT	CASSQGEGGNQPQHF
TRBV4-1	NA	14	TRBJ2-7	NA	TGCGCCAGCAGCCGCAAGGGTTACGACTACGAGCAGTACTTC	CASSRKGYDYEQYF
TRBV7-2	NA	14	TRBJ2-5	TRBD1	TGTGCCAGCAGCCCCGGGACAGAAAAAGAGACCCAGTACTTC	CASSPGTEKETQYF
TRBV13	once	13	TRBJ2-7	NA	TGTGCCAGCAGCTTGACAGGCCCTTACGAGCAGTACTTC	CASSLTGPYEQYF
TRBV11-2	NA	13	TRBJ1-1	TRBD1	TGTGCCAGCAGCGCAGACAGGGGCACTGAAGCTTTCTTT	CASSADRGTEAFF
TRBV11-2	NA	14	TRBJ2-7	TRBD2	TGTGCCAGCAGCCGCGGGGGGGAATACTACGAGCAGTACTTC	CASSRGGEYYEQYF
TRBV18	NA	13	TRBJ2-7	TRBD1	TGTGCCAGCTCACCCAAGACAGGGAACGAGCAGTACTTC	CASSPKTGNEQYF
TRBV5-1	NA	13	TRBJ1-1	NA	TGCGCCAGCAGCTTGAAGGGGAACACTGAAGCTTTCTTT	CASSLKGNTEAFF
TRBV7-9	once	15	TRBJ2-3	TRBD2	TGTGCCAGCAGCTTGGCTAGCGGAGGCACAGATACGCAGTATTTT	CASSLASGGTDTQYF
TRBV9	NA	14	TRBJ2-1	NA	TGTGCCAGCAGCGAGGCGGACTCCCGGTATGAGCAGTTCTTC	CASSEADSRYEQFF
TRBV27	NA	15	TRBJ2-1	NA	TGTGCCAGCAGTTTCCTCCCTAGCTCCTACAATGAGCAGTTCTTC	CASSFLPSSYNEQFF
TRBV5-1	few	16	TRBJ1-5	TRBD1	TGCGCCAGCAGCTTGGAACCAGGGGGGAGCAATCAGCCCCAGCATTTT	CASSLEPGGSNQPQHF
TRBV3-1/TRBV3-2	NA	16	TRBJ2-2	NA	TGTGCCAGCAGCCATAGGACACCCGCGAACACCGGGGAGCTGTTTTTT	CASSHRTPANTGELFF
TRBV5-1	NA	15	TRBJ2-7	TRBD1	TGCGCCAGCAGCTTGGGGGACAGGGGGCCCAACGAGCAGTACTTC	CASSLGDRGPNEQYF
TRBV9	once	13	TRBJ2-7	NA	TGTGCCAGCAGCGTAGCTGGGGGGCACGAGCAGTACTTC	CASSVAGGHEQYF
TRBV5-1	NA	15	TRBJ2-3	TRBD2	TGCGCCAGCAGCTTACGGGGGGTGCTCCCAGATACGCAGTATTTT	CASSLRGVLPDTQYF
TRBV13	NA	16	TRBJ2-3	TRBD1	TGTGCCAGCAGCTTAGGGACAGGGTTAAGCACAGATACGCAGTATTTT	CASSLGTGLSTDTQYF
TRBV7-3	few	13	TRBJ2-7	NA	TGTGCCAGCAGCCTCCGTGGAGGCTACGAGCAGTACTTC	CASSLRGGYEQYF
TRBV7-2	NA	16	TRBJ2-1	NA	TGTGCCAGCAGCTCATTTTCCTCGAGCTCCTACAATGAGCAGTTCTTC	CASSSFSSSSYNEQFF
TRBV19	NA	13	TRBJ1-1	NA	TGTGCCAGTAGTTCCGGTCGGGACACTGAAGCTTTCTTT	CASSSGRDTEAFF
TRBV6-1	NA	15	TRBJ1-2	NA	TGTGCCAGCAGTGAAGCAAGGGGAAGGGTCGATGGCTACACCTTC	CASSEARGRVDGYTF
TRBV2	NA	14	TRBJ1-3	NA	TGTGCCAGCAGTGTCTACCGCTCTGGAAACACCATATATTTT	CASSVYRSGNTIYF
TRBV7-3	NA	15	TRBJ2-3	NA	TGTGCCAGCAGCTTAATGGGCCAGGGAGGAGATACGCAGTATTTT	CASSLMGQGGDTQYF